The rows below give T cell receptor beta chains drawn from one sample of a study of cytomegalovirus exposure and HLA in healthy donors. Profiled with immunoSEQ multiplex PCR; TCRdb holds only in-frame clones, not every one. The table has about 150,000 clones, approximately 79% seen once. The specimen sequenced was PBMCs. Receptors originate from a woman aged 45 to 65 in good health and CMV-seropositive. Each CDR3 is given with its conserved first and last residue. Rows may omit the clone size; those that give it use once, few, many or a size class.

clone_size cdr3_length v_call cdr3_aa
. 13 TRBV11-1 CASSYPSPDTQYF
. 15 TRBV6-1 CASKNPRWEAGELFF
. 15 TRBV27 CASRSRQGWNQPQHF
. 15 TRBV19 CASKGGQEILKPQHF
few 15 TRBV6-5 CASSYSGGQGEPQHF
. 13 TRBV6-4 CASFINCTNEQFF
once 12 TRBV27 CASSLQGGGYTF
. 13 TRBV28 CASSQEDTHGYTF
few 14 TRBV7-2 CASSLVGTGGEQYF
. 13 TRBV12-5 CASGLETWTEAFF
. 17 TRBV7-7 CASSLVLTAEGDYGYTF
. 13 TRBV7-2 CASSLADRVEQFF
. 15 TRBV18 CASSPPGRSTDTQYF
. 15 TRBV9 CASSVGSGSSYEQYF
. 16 TRBV2 CASSESWSFPGNTIYF
. 13 TRBV11-2 CASGGTGNTEAFF
. 15 TRBV6-6 CASSPPGQILKTQYF
. 11 TRBV6-5 CASHSTDTQYF
few 13 TRBV15 CATSRGSSSPLHF
. 15 TRBV11-1 CASQKLGAQGTEAFF
once 16 TRBV5-4 CASSTPTGGSYNEQFF
. 15 TRBV7-3 CASSPGLAGIDTQYF
. 13 TRBV18 CASSRAGPDTQYF